This T cell receptor (beta chain) was captured by sequencing in a study of CD8 T cells in Susac syndrome. Roughly 0.45 to 1 ug RNA was reverse transcribed with random hexamers. MiXCR was run by TCRdb on the immunoSEQ multiplex PCR reads, yielding one entry per CDR3 protein. This table has roughly 200,000 distinct CDR3 sequences, 95% appearing once. This receptor was identified in a human donor in good health. Material for sequencing was CD4+ T cells from PBMCs.

CDR3 residues: CASSLGLAKQETQYF. DNA for the CDR3: TGTGCCAGCAGCTTAGGGCTTGCGAAACAAGAGACCCAGTACTTC. V and J are TRBV7-9 and TRBJ2-5; D not resolved. The ends were cut back, 1 base at V and 2 bases at J, with 11 bases in the middle. This CDR3 is built from 15 residues. Germline CDR1 SEHNR, CDR2 FQNEAQ (reference sequence). Based on the CDR3 plus reference TRBV7-9 and TRBJ2-5, the full variable domain is DTGVSQNPRHKITKRGQNVTFRCDPISEHNRLYWYRQTLGQGPEFLTYFQNEAQLEKSRLLSDRFSAERPKGSFSTLEIQRTEQGDSAMYLCASSLGLAKQETQYFGPGTRLLVL.